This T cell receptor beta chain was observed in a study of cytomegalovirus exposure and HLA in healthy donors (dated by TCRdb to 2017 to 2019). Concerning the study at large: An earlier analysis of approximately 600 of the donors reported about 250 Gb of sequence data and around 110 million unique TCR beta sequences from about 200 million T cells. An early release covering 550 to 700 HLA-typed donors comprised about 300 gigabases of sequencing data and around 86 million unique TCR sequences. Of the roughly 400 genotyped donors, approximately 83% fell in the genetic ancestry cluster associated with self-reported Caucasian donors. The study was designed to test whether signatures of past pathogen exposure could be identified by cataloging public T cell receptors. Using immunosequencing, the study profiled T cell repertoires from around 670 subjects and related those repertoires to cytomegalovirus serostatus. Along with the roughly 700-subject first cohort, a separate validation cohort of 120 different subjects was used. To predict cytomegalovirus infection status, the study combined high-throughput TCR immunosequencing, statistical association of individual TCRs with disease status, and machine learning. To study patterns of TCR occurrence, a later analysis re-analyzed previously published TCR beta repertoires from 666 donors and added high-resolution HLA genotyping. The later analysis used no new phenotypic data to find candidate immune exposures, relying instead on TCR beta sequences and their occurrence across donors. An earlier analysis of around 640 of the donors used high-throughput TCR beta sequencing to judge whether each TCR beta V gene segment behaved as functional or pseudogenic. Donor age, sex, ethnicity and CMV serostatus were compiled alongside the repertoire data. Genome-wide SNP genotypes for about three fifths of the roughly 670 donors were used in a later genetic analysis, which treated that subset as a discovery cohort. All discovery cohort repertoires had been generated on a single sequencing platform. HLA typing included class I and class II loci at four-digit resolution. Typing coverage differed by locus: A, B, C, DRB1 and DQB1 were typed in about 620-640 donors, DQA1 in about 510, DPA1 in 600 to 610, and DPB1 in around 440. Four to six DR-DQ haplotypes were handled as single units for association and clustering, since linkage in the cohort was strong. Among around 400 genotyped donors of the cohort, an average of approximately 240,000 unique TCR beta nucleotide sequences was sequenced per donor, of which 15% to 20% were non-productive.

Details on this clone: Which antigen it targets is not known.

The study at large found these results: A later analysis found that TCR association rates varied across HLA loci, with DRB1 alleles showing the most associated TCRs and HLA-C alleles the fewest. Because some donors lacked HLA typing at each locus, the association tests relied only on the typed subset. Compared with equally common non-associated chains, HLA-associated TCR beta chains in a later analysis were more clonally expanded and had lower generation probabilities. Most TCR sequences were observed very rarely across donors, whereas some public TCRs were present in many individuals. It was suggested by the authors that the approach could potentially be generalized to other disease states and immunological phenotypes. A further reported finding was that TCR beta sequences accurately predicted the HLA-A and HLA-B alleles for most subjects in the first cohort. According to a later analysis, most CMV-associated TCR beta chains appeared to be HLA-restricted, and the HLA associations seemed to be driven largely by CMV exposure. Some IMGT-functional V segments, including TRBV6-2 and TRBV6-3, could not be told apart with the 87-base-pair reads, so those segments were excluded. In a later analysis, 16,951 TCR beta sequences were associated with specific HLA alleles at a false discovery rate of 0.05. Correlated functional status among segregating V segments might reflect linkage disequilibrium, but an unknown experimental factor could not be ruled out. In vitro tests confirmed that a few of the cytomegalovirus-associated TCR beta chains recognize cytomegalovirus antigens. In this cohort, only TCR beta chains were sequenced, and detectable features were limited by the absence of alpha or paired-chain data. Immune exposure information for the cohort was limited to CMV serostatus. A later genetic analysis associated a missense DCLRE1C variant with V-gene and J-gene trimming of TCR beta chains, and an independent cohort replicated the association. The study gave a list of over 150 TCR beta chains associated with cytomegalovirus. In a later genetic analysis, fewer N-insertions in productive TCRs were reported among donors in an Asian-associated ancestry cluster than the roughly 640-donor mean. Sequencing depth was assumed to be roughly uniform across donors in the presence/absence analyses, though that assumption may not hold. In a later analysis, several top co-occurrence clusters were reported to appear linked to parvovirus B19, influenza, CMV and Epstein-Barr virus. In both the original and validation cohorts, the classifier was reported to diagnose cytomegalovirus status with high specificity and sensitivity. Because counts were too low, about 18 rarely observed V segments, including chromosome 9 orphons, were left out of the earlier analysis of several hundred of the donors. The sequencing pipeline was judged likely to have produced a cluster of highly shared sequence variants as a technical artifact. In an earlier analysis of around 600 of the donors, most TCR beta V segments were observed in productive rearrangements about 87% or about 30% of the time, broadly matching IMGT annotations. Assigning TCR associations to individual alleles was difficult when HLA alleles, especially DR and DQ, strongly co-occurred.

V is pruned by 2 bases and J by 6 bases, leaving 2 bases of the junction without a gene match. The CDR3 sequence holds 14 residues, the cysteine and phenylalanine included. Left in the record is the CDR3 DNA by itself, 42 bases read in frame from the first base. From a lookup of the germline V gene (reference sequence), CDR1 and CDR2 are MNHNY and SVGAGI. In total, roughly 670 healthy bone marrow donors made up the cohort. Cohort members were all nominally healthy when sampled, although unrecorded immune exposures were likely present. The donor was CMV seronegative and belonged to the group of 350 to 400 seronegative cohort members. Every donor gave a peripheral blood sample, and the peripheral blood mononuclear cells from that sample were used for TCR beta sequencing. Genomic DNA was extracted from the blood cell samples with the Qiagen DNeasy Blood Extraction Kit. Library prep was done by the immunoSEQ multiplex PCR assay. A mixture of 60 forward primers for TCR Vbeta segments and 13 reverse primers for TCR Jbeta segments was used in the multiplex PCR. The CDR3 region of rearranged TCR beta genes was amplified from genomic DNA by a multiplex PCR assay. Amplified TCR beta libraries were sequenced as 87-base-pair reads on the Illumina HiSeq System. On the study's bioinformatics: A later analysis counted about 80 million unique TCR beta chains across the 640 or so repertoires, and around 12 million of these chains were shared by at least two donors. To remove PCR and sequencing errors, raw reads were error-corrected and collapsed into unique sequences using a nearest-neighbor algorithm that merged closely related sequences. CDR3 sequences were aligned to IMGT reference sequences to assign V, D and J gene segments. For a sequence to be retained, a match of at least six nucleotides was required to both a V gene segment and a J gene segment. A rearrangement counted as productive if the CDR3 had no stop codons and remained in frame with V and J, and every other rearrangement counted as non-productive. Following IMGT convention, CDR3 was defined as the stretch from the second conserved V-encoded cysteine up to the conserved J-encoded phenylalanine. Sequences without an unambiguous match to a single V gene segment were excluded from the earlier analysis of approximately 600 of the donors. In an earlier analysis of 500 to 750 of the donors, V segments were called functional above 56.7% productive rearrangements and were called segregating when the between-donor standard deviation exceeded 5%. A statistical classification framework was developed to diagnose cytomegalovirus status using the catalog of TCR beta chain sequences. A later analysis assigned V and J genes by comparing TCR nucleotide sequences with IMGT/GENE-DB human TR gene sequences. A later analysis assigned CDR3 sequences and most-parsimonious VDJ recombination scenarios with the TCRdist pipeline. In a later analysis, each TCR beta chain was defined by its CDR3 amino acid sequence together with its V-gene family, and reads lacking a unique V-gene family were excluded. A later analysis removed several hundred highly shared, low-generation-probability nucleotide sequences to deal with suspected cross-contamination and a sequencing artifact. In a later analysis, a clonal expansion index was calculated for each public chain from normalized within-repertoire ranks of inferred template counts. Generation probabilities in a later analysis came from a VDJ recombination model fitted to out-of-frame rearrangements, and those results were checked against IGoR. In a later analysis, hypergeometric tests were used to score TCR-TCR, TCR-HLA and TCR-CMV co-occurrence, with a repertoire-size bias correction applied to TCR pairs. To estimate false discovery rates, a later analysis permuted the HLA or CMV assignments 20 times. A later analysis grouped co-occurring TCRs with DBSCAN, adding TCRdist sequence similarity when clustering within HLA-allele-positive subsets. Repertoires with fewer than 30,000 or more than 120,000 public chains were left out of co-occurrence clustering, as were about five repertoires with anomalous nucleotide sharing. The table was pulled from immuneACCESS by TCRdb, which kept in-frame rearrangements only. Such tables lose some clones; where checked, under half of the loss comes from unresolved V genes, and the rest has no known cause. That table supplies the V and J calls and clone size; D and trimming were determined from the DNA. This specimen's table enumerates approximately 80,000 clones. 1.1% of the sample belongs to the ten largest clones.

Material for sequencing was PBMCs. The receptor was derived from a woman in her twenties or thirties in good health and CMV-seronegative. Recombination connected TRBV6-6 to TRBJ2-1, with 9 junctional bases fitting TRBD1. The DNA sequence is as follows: TGTGCCAGCAGTTACCAGACAGGGGGCAATGAGCAGTTCTTC. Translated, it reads CASSYQTGGNEQFF.